Sequencing of this TCR beta chain was carried out in a study of T cells after yellow fever vaccination. Study-wide context: With SMART-Seq v4 Ultra Low Input, the fractions containing low cell numbers were prepared. Study-level findings and limits: At around 95% for CD4 and roughly 87% for CD8, most primary-vaccination clones showed up again after the booster. Though weaker, the secondary response peaked faster, on day 5 versus 15.

This clonotype was seen many times. A universal primer site and UMIs were added as TCR cDNA was made by 5'RACE template switching. TCRdb independently ran MiXCR on the 5' RACE reads; one entry per CDR3 protein. The data contain over 20,000 distinct CDR3 sequences, 5% to 7% of them singletons. Unmatched junction bases numbered 6, after V lost 5 bases and J lost 3 bases. The germline V gene has CDR1 SGHTA and CDR2 FQGNSA. CDR3 length: 15 amino acids. Sequences were derived from PBMCs, either bulk or a sorted T-cell subset (CD4+, CD8+, memory, or dextramer-sorted; not recorded which), sampled 15 days after the yellow fever booster vaccination. The sequence was obtained from a man aged 25 to 45 who received the YFV17D yellow fever vaccine. The rearrangement uses TRBV7-2 and TRBJ2-3; TRBD2 agrees at 9 bases. The CDR3 protein is CASSPTSGWTDTQYF. The DNA of the CDR3 is TGTGCCAGCAGCCCCACTAGCGGGTGGACAGATACGCAGTATTTT.